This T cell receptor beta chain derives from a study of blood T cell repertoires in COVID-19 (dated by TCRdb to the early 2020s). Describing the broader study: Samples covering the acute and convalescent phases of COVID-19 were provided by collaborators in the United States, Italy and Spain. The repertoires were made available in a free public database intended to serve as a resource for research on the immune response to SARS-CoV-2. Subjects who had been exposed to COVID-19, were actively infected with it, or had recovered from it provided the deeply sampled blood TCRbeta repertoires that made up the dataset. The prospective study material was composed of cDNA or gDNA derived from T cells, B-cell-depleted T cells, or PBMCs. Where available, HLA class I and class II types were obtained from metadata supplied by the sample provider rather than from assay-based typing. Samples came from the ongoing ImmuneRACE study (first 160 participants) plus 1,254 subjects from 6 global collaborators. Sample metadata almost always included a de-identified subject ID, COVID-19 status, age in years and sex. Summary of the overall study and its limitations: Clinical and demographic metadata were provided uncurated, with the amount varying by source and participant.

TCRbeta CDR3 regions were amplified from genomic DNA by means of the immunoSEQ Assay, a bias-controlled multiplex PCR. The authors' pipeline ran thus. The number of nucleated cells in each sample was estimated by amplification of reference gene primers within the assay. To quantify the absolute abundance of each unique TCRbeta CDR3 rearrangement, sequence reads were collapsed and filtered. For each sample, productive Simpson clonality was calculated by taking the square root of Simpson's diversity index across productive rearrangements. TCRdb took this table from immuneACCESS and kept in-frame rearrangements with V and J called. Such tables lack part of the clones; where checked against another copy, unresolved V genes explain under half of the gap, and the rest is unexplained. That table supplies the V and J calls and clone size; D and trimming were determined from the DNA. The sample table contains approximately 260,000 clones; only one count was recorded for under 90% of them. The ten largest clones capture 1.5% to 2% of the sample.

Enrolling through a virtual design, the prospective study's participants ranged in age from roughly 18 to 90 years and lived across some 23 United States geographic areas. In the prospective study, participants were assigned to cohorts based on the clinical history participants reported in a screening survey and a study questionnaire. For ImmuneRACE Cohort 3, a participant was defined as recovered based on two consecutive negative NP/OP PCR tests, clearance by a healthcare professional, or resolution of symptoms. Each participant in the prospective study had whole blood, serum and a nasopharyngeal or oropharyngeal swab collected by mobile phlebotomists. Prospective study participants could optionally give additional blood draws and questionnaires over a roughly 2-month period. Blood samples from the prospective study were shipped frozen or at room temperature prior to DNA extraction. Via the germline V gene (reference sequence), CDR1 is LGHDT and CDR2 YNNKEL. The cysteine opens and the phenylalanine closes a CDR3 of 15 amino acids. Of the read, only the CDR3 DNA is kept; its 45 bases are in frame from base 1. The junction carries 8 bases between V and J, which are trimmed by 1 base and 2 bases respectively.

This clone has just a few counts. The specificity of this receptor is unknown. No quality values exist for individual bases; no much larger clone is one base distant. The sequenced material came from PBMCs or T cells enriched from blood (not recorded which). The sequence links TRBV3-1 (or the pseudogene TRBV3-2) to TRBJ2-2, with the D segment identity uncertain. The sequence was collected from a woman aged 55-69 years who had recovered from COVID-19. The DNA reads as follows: TGTGCCAGCAGCCAAGGGCTGGTCAACACCGGGGAGCTGTTTTTT. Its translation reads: CASSQGLVNTGELFF.